Detailed here is one T cell receptor beta chain. The sample is drawn from a study of control samples from healthy donors and cancer patients. This CDR3 is 14 amino acids long. Measured with immunoSEQ multiplex PCR; TCRdb has only the in-frame clones, and not every one. The sample lists roughly 94,000 clones, 70% to 85% seen once, with roughly 39% in the top ten. This rearrangement joins TRBV21-1 to TRBJ2-7; the DNA was not used to check the table's D call, TRBD1. TRBV21-1 counts as a pseudogene. This clonotype originated in an older man with lung cancer. The sequencing sample was made of PBMCs. The CDR3 bases are TGTGCCAGCAGCAAACGGACAGGGGGCCGCGAGCAGTACTTC. This encodes CASSKRTGGREQYF.